The T cell receptor (beta chain) described here comes from a study of shared clonotypes between healthy human individuals. Only Caucasian adults living in Nashville, Tennessee made up the donor group. V gave up 3 bases and J gave up 8 bases, with 13 bases separating them. The CDR3 contains 13 residues. Germline loops: CDR1 GTSNPN, CDR2 SVGIG (reference sequence). Using immunoSEQ multiplex PCR, the repertoire was profiled, and TCRdb retains in-frame clones only, with some absent. The sample records just over 2,000,000 clones, 85% to 95% being singletons. This clone was seen many times. This receptor was identified in a man between 18 and 35 years old in good health. V is TRBV30 and J is TRBJ1-4; tentative D call: TRBD1 (5 bases). The sequenced sample consisted of naive CD4+ T cells sorted from blood. Subset in this sample: CD45RA+ positively selected. The CDR3 spells CAWRGAKWEKLFF. CDR3 coding DNA: TGTGCCTGGAGAGGGGCCAAATGGGAAAAACTGTTTTTT.